The T cell receptor beta chain under discussion was sequenced for a study of cytomegalovirus exposure and HLA in healthy donors. Study background: Counted in an early data release were about 80 million unique TCRs from HLA-typed donors.

The CDR3 has 15 amino acids. Germline-derived CDR1 and CDR2 are LNHDA and SQIVND (reference sequence). With 3 bases removed from V and 2 bases from J, the gap between germline ends came to 14 bases. 13 Jbeta primers and 60 Vbeta primers were used for the PCR. Clones were read by immunoSEQ multiplex PCR, and TCRdb kept only the in-frame ones, dropping some. The sample lists over 250,000 clones, roughly 88% occurring once. The chain combines TRBV19 with TRBJ2-7; D call uncertain. This clonotype was obtained from a man aged 35 to 55 in good health and CMV-seropositive. Input material: PBMCs. The CDR3 here is CASSMGSGLTYEQYF. For the CDR3, the DNA is TGTGCCAGTAGTATGGGTTCAGGATTAACCTACGAGCAGTACTTC. Using reference TRBV19 and TRBJ2-7 for the parts outside the CDR3, the full variable domain is DGGITQSPKYLFRKEGQNVTLSCEQNLNHDAMYWYRQDPGQGLRLIYYSQIVNDFQKGDIAEGYSVSREKKESFPLTVTSAQKNPTAFYLCASSMGSGLTYEQYFGPGTRLTVT.